This paragraph reports one T cell receptor beta chain. Its cognate antigen has yet to be identified. No base qualities exist here, and no much larger clone lies one base off it. This CDR3 is also generated by other DNA sequences in the sample. The intended sense of this specimen's treatment or condition label: 15 to 20 received Ad26.COV2.S at low or high dose, single or two shots; several received placebo; per-sample allocation not given. For vaccine and placebo recipients, the sequenced repertoires came from samples collected on day 63 after the first injection. Between 29 July and 7 August 2020, Cohort 1b enrolled around 25 adults aged 18-55 years at one site in Boston, USA. As a vaccine, Ad26.COV2.S was a replication-incompetent adenovirus type 26 vector that expressed a prefusion-stabilized SARS-CoV-2 spike protein derived from the original Wuhan strain. This sample is part of a study of Ad26.COV2.S vaccination and SARS-CoV-2 variants (dated by TCRdb to the early 2020s). Study-wide context: Vaccine-arm donors were drawn from COV1001, a multicentre, randomized, double-blind, placebo-controlled phase I-IIa trial of Ad26.COV2.S in healthy adults. Ad26.COV2.S was administered intramuscularly at 5 x 10^10 or 1 x 10^11 viral particles, either as a single shot or as two shots given 56 days apart. TCRbeta repertoire sequencing was used to assess the specificity and breadth of SARS-CoV-2-reactive T cell receptors after Ad26.COV2.S vaccination. The TCR-sequenced set comprised around 30 samples: around 20 Ad26.COV2.S vaccine recipients, 5 placebo recipients and 8 SARS-CoV-2 convalescent individuals. Participants in the trial were split at random into five groups of five each, receiving low-dose or high-dose Ad26.COV2.S once or twice, or else placebo on both occasions. Investigators did not know the trial group allocation while performing experiments and assessing outcomes. What the research found in general, with its limitations: Non-spike TCR breadth was comparable between vaccine and placebo recipients, consistent with the vaccine containing only spike. Ad26.COV2.S recipients had higher spike-specific TCR breadth than placebo recipients (P = 0.0014). Comparing responses between vaccine doses or regimens was not something the study was powered to do. After vaccination, substantial breadth of spike-specific CD8+ and CD4+ T cell responses was reported. The authors noted that the TCR breadth and depth analyses may have underestimated total T cell responses.

The CDR3 runs 13 amino acids, cysteine and phenylalanine included. Only the CDR3 region is kept as DNA, spanning 39 bases read in frame from base 1. CDR1 and CDR2, looked up from the germline V gene, are KGHSH and LQKENI. V is shortened by 3 bases, J by 5 bases, and the region joining them spans 10 bases. The immunoSEQ Assay was used to sequence TCRbeta CDR3 regions. After extraction, genomic DNA underwent amplification by bias-controlled multiplex PCR, followed by high-throughput sequencing. The source study handled its data this way. To quantify the absolute abundance of each unique TCRbeta CDR3 region, sequences were collapsed and filtered. Usable DNA was measured by amplifying reference genes present in all nucleated cells, and TCRbeta template counts were normalized to that usable DNA to estimate T cell fraction. Repertoire TCRs were annotated as SARS-CoV-2-specific by exact matching of V gene, CDR3 amino acid sequence and J gene to a known reactive TCR set. The reference SARS-CoV-2 TCR set was derived from MIRA and filtered for enrichment in COVID-19-positive ImmuneCODE repertoires, a step that removed public or cross-reactive TCRs. Using the MIRA antigens, annotated TCRs were further analysed by specific ORF or by position within an ORF. Depth was the summed frequency of annotated unique rearrangements, while breadth was defined as annotated unique rearrangements over total unique productive rearrangements. Two-sided Wilcoxon rank-sum tests were applied when comparing TCR breadth between groups. Drawn from immuneACCESS, this table holds only the in-frame rearrangements with V and J called that TCRdb kept. Clones are partly lost; checked studies trace under half to an unresolved V gene and leave the rest unexplained. V, J and clone size derive from that table, while D and trimming were established from the DNA sequence. In all, the sample holds some 240,000 clones, and approximately 90% of those were seen once. Approximately 3% of the sample rests with the top ten.

The chain joins TRBV18 to TRBJ2-5; the D gene is not confidently resolved. The sequences come from peripheral blood, collected in a trial of Ad26.COV2.S vaccine versus placebo. This clonotype originated in a person between 18 and 59 years old who received the Ad26.COV2.S COVID-19 vaccine or a placebo. The CDR3 protein sequence reads: CASSPRLGETQYF. The nucleotides read TGTGCCAGCTCACCTAGGTTAGGGGAGACCCAGTACTTC.